The 30 T cell receptor beta chains listed next were all sequenced from one sample in a study of T cells after somatic rescue of genetic block. Sequenced by immunoSEQ multiplex PCR; TCRdb stores in-frame clones only, minus some. This sample has 95,000 to 120,000 clones; 85% to 95% occur once, and the top ten carry about 1.5%. Material: peripheral blood mononuclear cells (PBMCs). The receptors shown here come from a woman aged 18-29 years.

The chain joins TRBV11-2 to TRBJ2-5; D may be TRBD2 (5 bases). Trimming left V 0 bases short and J 1 base short, with 12 bases between. CDR1 SGHAT and CDR2 FQNNGV come from the germline V gene. The CDR3 is 16 amino acids. The CDR3 nucleotides read TGTGCCAGCAGCTTAGATCTTTGGACTTCCCAAGAGACCCAGTACTTC. It specifies CASSLDLWTSQETQYF.

The rearrangement joins TRBV11-2 to TRBJ2-3; D not resolved. Germline values: CDR1 SGHAT, CDR2 FQNNGV. Between the trimmed V and J ends, which lost 5 bases and 0 bases, there was a span of 6 bases. CDR3 length: 13 residues. In nucleotides, the CDR3 is TGTGCCAGCAGCCGACCTAGCACAGATACGCAGTATTTT. Its protein product is CASSRPSTDTQYF. Based on the CDR3 plus reference TRBV11-2 and TRBJ2-3, the full variable domain is EAGVAQSPRYKIIEKRQSVAFWCNPISGHATLYWYQQILGQGPKLLIQFQNNGVVDDSQLPKDRFSAERLKGVDSTLKIQPAKLEDSAVYLCASSRPSTDTQYFGPGTRLTVL.

This clone was seen once. The J gene is TRBJ2-5, the V gene TRBV2; TRBD2 agrees at 9 bases. The CDR3 runs to 16 residues. Trimming removed 3 bases from V and 5 bases from J; junction bases left unmatched: 10. Per the germline V gene, CDR1 is SNHLY and CDR2 is FYNNEI. The CDR3 DNA sequence: TGTGCCAGCAGTGACGGGACTAGCACGGAAGTGGAGACCCAGTACTTC. Residues: CASSDGTSTEVETQYF.

The rearrangement uses TRBV4-3 and TRBJ2-3; 12 nucleotides agree with TRBD2. In germline, CDR1 is LGHNA, CDR2 YSLEER. Germline trimming cut 2 bases from V and 7 bases from J; bases unmatched to any gene: 4. CDR3 length equals 15 residues. In DNA, the CDR3 is TGCGCCAGCAGCCAACTAGCGGGGGGGCCGTATACGCAGTATTTT. Translation gives CASSQLAGGPYTQYF.

V and J are TRBV6-4 and TRBJ1-6; a weak D match, TRBD1 (6 bases). CDR3 size: 14 residues. Germline V gene data show CDR1 as MRHNA and CDR2 as SNTAGT. V was pared by 3 bases and J by 5 bases, with 8 bases between. CDR3 sequence reads: CASSDNRDNSPLHF. CDR3 DNA sequence: TGTGCCAGCAGTGATAACAGGGATAATTCACCCCTCCACTTT.

The chain combines TRBV30 with TRBJ1-1; no firm D call. Per germline, CDR1 GTSNPN and CDR2 SVGIG (reference sequence). Trimming took off 2 bases at V and 4 bases at J, with 11 bases between the two ends. The CDR3 loop spans 13 amino acids. The CDR3 nucleotides are TGTGCCTGGAGTAAGGGATGGAGCACTGAAGCTTTCTTT. It encodes CAWSKGWSTEAFF.

The J gene is TRBJ1-2, the V gene TRBV14; TRBD1 matches at 10 bases. J gave up 8 bases and V 1 base, and 7 bases lay outside the gene matches. Germline CDR1 reads SGHDN; CDR2 reads FVKESK. The CDR3 covers 15 residues. The CDR3 is CASSQVPGQGSGYTF. The CDR3 bases are TGTGCCAGCAGCCAAGTTCCGGGACAGGGGTCGGGCTACACCTTC.

The CDR3 DNA is TGCAGTGCTTACAGGGATGGCTACACCTTC. It is translated as CSAYRDGYTF. The chain carries TRBV20-1 and TRBJ1-2; D might be TRBD1 (6 bases). The CDR3 covers 10 residues. Germline values: CDR1 DFQATT, CDR2 SNEGSKA (reference sequence). The V and J ends lost 5 bases and 6 bases respectively, with 7 bases between them.

This sequence joins TRBV9 and TRBJ1-4; weak D call: TRBD1 (6 bases). Germline CDR1 SGDLS, CDR2 YYNGEE. V lost 1 base to trimming and J lost 7 bases, with 14 bases between them. The CDR3 sequence is 15 residues long. In DNA form, the CDR3 reads TGTGCCAGCAGCGTATCTGGTACAGGGAGTGAAAAACTGTTTTTT. Translating it yields CASSVSGTGSEKLFF.

The chain has TRBV5-1 and TRBJ1-2, with D maybe TRBD1 (6 bases). The CDR3 contains 14 residues. The germline gives CDR1 SGHRS, CDR2 YFSETQ. V lost 3 bases, J lost 4 bases, and 13 bases lay in between. The CDR3 spells CASSSQGGGYGYTF. Here the CDR3 DNA reads TGCGCCAGCAGCTCACAGGGCGGAGGCTATGGCTACACCTTC.

The CDR3: CASTQGFSGATQHF. DNA for the CDR3: TGTGCCAGCACCCAGGGATTTTCAGGGGCAACCCAGCATTTT. The rearrangement links TRBV28 to TRBJ1-5; D perhaps matches TRBD1 (6 bases). V was cut by 7 bases and J by 11 bases, with 21 bases left in between. Looked up from germline, CDR1 is MDHEN and CDR2 is SYDVKM. This CDR3 region has 14 residues.

CDR3 in amino acids: CASRAGVKDTQYF. In nucleotides, the CDR3 is TGTGCCAGCCGTGCGGGGGTCAAAGATACGCAGTATTTT. The chain combines TRBV7-2 with TRBJ2-3; 7 bases fit TRBD2. Germline lookup yields CDR1 SGHTA and CDR2 FQGNSA. With V trimmed by 8 bases and J by 5 bases, 7 bases remained unmatched. This CDR3 is 13 amino acids long.

The V call is TRBV6-6, the J call TRBJ2-3; D is possibly TRBD2 (7 bases). From germline, CDR1 is MNHNY and CDR2 SVGAGI (reference sequence). The CDR3 loop spans 16 amino acids. The germline V and J ends were trimmed by 8 bases and 4 bases, with 22 bases remaining between them. The CDR3 spells CASGPGGAEWADTQYF. CDR3 DNA: TGTGCCAGCGGACCGGGGGGCGCTGAGTGGGCAGATACGCAGTATTTT.

V is TRBV6-5 and J is TRBJ1-6; D not certain. Looked up from germline, CDR1 is MNHEY and CDR2 is SVGAGI. With 5 bases removed from V and 13 bases from J, the gap between germline ends came to 15 bases. The CDR3 totals 13 residues. This chain's CDR3 is CASSHGGTFPLHF. The CDR3, as DNA: TGTGCCAGCAGTCACGGAGGAACCTTCCCCCTCCACTTT.

This clone is a singleton in its sample. V usage is TRBV15 and J usage is TRBJ1-1, with TRBD1 matching over 7 bases. Germline V gene data show CDR1 as LNHNV and CDR2 as YYDKDF (reference sequence). This CDR3 comprises 16 residues. Germline trimming cut 2 bases from V and 6 bases from J; bases unmatched to any gene: 12. CDR3 DNA sequence: TGTGCCACCAGCAGACCGAAGACAGGGCCTCTCGCTGAAGCTTTCTTT. Translation gives CATSRPKTGPLAEAFF.

The chain employs TRBV6-6 and TRBJ2-2; either TRBD1 or TRBD2 may supply D (5 bases each). The CDR3 sequence is 15 residues long. V lost 7 bases and J lost 5, with 17 bases in between. CDR1 is MNHNY and CDR2 is SVGAGI in the germline V gene (reference sequence). The chain's CDR3 is CASNPRDPHTGELFF. Here the CDR3 DNA reads TGTGCCAGCAACCCCAGGGACCCCCATACCGGGGAGCTGTTTTTT.

V and J are TRBV7-5 and TRBJ2-3. TRBV7-5 is labeled a pseudogene. This CDR3 comprises 13 residues. Here the CDR3 DNA reads TGTGTCAGAAGCTTGCCTAGCACAGATACGCAGTATTTT. Amino acid sequence: CVRSLPSTDTQYF.

The rearrangement uses TRBV9 and TRBJ2-5; D might be TRBD2 (5 bases). The V gene's germline CDR1 is SGDLS and CDR2 YYNGEE. The CDR3 has 14 amino acids. V was shortened by 0 bases and J by 0 bases, with 6 bases between the two germline ends. The CDR3 here is CASSVGGYQETQYF. The CDR3 DNA follows: TGTGCCAGCAGCGTAGGAGGGTACCAAGAGACCCAGTACTTC.

CDR3 DNA sequence: TGTGCCAGCAGCCCAGGGGGTTCCTACGAGCAGTACTTC. Its protein product is CASSPGGSYEQYF. The rearrangement joins TRBV6-1 to TRBJ2-7; 7 bases are shared with TRBD1. The V and J ends lost 6 bases and 1 base, in that order; junction bases with no gene match: 3. Germline values: CDR1 MNHNS, CDR2 SASEGT. The CDR3 runs to 13 residues.

The chain recombines TRBV13 with TRBJ2-3, with 8 positions matching TRBD2. The CDR3 has 17 residues. The germline V gene encodes CDR1 PRHDT and CDR2 FYEKMQ (reference sequence). J gave up 4 bases and V 2 bases, and 11 bases lay outside the gene matches. CDR3: CASSLMSSGGISDTQYF. The CDR3 DNA follows: TGTGCCAGCAGCTTAATGTCGAGCGGGGGTATCTCAGATACGCAGTATTTT.

This chain uses TRBV27 with TRBJ2-2; D unclear. This CDR3 is built from 17 residues. CDR1 and CDR2 (germline): MNHEY, SMNVEV (reference sequence). V was clipped by 3 bases and J by 5 bases, with 19 bases between them. The CDR3 loop reads CASSFGIWGGRTGELFF. The CDR3 nucleotides are TGTGCCAGCAGTTTCGGAATCTGGGGTGGTCGAACCGGGGAGCTGTTTTTT.

This clone was recorded once. The genes are TRBV9 and TRBJ1-6; D gene uncertain. Trimming took 0 bases from V and 1 from J, leaving 8 bases between them. The CDR3 contains 16 residues. CDR1 is SGDLS and CDR2 is YYNGEE in the germline V gene. This chain's CDR3 is CASSVGGKSYNSPLHF. The CDR3 bases are TGTGCCAGCAGCGTAGGAGGGAAGTCCTATAATTCACCCCTCCACTTT.

V gene TRBV6-1 combines with J gene TRBJ2-3; D may be TRBD2 (6 bases). CDR3 length equals 14 residues. V gave up 8 bases and J gave up 0 bases, with 12 bases separating them. Germline V gene lookup returns CDR1 MNHNS and CDR2 SASEGT. CDR3 nucleotides: TGTGCCAGCGCGGGATTCACTAGCACAGATACGCAGTATTTT. Protein: CASAGFTSTDTQYF.

The chain joins TRBV7-3 to TRBJ2-1; 8 bases agree with TRBD2. Trimming cost V 4 bases and J 8 bases; bases outside gene matches: 10. The CDR3 contains 15 residues. CDR1 SGHTA and CDR2 FQGTGA come from the germline V gene. The CDR3: CASSWAGTRADEQFF. The CDR3 nucleotides are TGTGCCAGCAGCTGGGCCGGGACTAGGGCCGATGAGCAGTTCTTC. The whole variable domain, remainder taken from reference TRBV7-3 and TRBJ2-1, is GAGVSQTPSNKVTEKGKYVELRCDPISGHTALYWYRQSLGQGPEFLIYFQGTGAADDSGLPNDRFFAVRPEGSVSTLKIQRTERGDSAVYLCASSWAGTRADEQFFGPGTRLTVL.

V usage is TRBV10-1 and J usage is TRBJ1-4, with TRBD1 matching 9 bases. V lost 7 bases and J lost 4; bases outside the gene matches: 10. Germline CDR1 and CDR2: WNHNN and SYGVQD (reference sequence). This CDR3 spans 16 amino acids. CDR3 DNA sequence: TGCGCCAGCACCGGGACAGGGTTCGGGTGTAATGAAAAACTGTTTTTT. Protein sequence: CASTGTGFGCNEKLFF.

The V and J genes are TRBV7-9 and TRBJ2-4; a possible D gene is TRBD1 (5 bases). Trimming removed 5 bases from V and 11 bases from J, with 13 bases in between. Germline V CDR1 and CDR2: SEHNR, FQNEAQ (reference sequence). This CDR3 contains 12 residues. The CDR3: CASSGTLGVQYF. The CDR3 nucleotides are TGTGCCAGCAGCGGTACGTTAGGGGTTCAGTACTTC.

This chain uses TRBV2 with TRBJ2-7, with D maybe TRBD1 (5 bases). The CDR3 contains 13 residues. CDR1 SNHLY and CDR2 FYNNEI come from the germline V gene. V was clipped by 8 bases and J by 0 bases, with 11 bases between them. CDR3 DNA: TGTGCCAGCCACCCAGGGTACTCCTACGAGCAGTACTTC. Its translation: CASHPGYSYEQYF.

The CDR3 region has the DNA TGTGCCAGTAGCCGCGTCGTCCGCACTGAAGCTTTCTTT. Translation gives CASSRVVRTEAFF. The chain carries TRBV19 and TRBJ1-1; D call uncertain. V lost 6 bases, J lost 4 bases, and 12 bases lay in between. Germline V gives CDR1 LNHDA, CDR2 SQIVND (reference sequence). There are 13 residues in the CDR3.

The chain is built from TRBV4-1 and TRBJ1-3; 7 nucleotides align to TRBD1. From germline, CDR1 is MGHRA and CDR2 YSYEKL. There are 16 residues in the CDR3. The ends lost 5 bases at V and 5 bases at J; junction bases unmatched: 12. In nucleotides, the CDR3 is TGCGCCAGCAGCTCTCCGGGGAGGGGGCCGCGAAACACCATATATTTT. Amino acids: CASSSPGRGPRNTIYF.

The CDR3 DNA reads as TGTGCCAGCAGCCAATGGACTAGCGGGGGACGGGAGACCCAGTACTTC. It translates to CASSQWTSGGRETQYF. The J gene is TRBJ2-5, the V gene TRBV5-8; TRBD2 matches 13 bases. After removal of 4 bases from V and 5 bases from J, the junction contained 8 bases not matched to a gene. The CDR3 is 16 amino acids. CDR1 is SGHTS and CDR2 is YDEGEE in the germline V gene.